The present T cell receptor beta chain was sequenced within a study of blood T cell repertoires in COVID-19. Participants, about 18 to 90 years old, spanned fewer than 30 US areas. V shed 3 bases and J shed 7 bases, with 10 bases lying between them. The CDR3 runs to 13 residues. Germline V lookup: CDR1 DFQATT, CDR2 SNEGSKA (reference sequence). Original methodology: Estimated nucleated cell counts came from reference gene primer amplification. Clones were read by immunoSEQ multiplex PCR, and TCRdb kept only the in-frame ones, dropping some. V and J calls plus clone size are reproduced from that table; the DNA served to infer D and trimming. The table lists under 200,000 clones, over 75% of them singletons.

The sequence was collected from a woman aged 45-60 years who had recovered from COVID-19. Sequenced: PBMCs or T cells enriched from blood (not recorded which). The J gene is TRBJ1-6, the V gene TRBV20-1, with D perhaps TRBD1 (6 bases). In DNA form, the CDR3 reads TGCAGTGCTAGTGGACAGCGAAATTCACCCCTCCACTTT. Protein: CSASGQRNSPLHF.